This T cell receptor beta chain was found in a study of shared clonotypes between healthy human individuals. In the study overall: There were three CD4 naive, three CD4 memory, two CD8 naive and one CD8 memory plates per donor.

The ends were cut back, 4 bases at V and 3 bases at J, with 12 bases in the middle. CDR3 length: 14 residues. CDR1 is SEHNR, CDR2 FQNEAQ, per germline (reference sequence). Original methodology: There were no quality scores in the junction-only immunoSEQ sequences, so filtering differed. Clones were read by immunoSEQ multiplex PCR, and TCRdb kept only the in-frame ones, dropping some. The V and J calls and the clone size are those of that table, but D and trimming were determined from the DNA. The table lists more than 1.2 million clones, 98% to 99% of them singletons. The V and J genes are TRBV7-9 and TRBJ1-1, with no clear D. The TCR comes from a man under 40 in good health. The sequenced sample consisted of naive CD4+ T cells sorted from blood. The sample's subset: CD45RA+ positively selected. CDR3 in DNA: TGTGCCAGCAGCTCGCCGGGAGATTACACTGAAGCTTTCTTT. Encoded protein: CASSSPGDYTEAFF.